The 18 T cell receptor beta chains presented below share a single source sample, sequenced in a study of radiotherapy plus CTLA-4 blockade in lung cancer. Libraries were prepared by immunoSEQ multiplex PCR; TCRdb keeps only in-frame clonotypes and omits some of them. The sample consists of roughly 70,000 clones, 80% to 90% of them appearing once. The source was peripheral blood, collected from a patient treated with radiotherapy plus ipilimumab. Every receptor here comes from a human donor with non-small cell lung cancer that progressed on radiotherapy plus ipilimumab.

The sample holds a few counts of this clone. The chain carries TRBV4-1 and TRBJ2-6; D assignment may be TRBD1 or TRBD2 (6 bases each). The CDR3 is made up of 17 amino acids. Germline lookup yields CDR1 MGHRA and CDR2 YSYEKL. Deletions cut 4 bases from V and 0 bases from J, with 13 bases between. DNA for the CDR3: TGCGCCAGCAGCCCGGCTGGAGGGGGCTCTGGGGCCAACGTCCTGACTTTC. It codes for CASSPAGGGSGANVLTF.

The CDR3 DNA follows: TGTGCCAGCAGCTTACTGGCTAGCGGGTCAGATACGCAGTATTTT. This sequence encodes CASSLLASGSDTQYF. The genes are TRBV7-8 and TRBJ2-3; 8 bases fit TRBD2. CDR1 and CDR2 (germline): SGHVS, FQNEAQ. The CDR3 totals 15 residues. Losses at the gene ends were 2 bases for V and 4 bases for J; bases not matched to a gene: 5.

The gene calls are TRBV5-1 and TRBJ2-7; possibly TRBD1 or TRBD2 for D (5 bases each). The germline CDR1 and CDR2 sequences are SGHRS and YFSETQ. The CDR3 sequence is 15 residues long. The V end was cut by 3 bases, the J end by 2 bases, with 15 bases between. CDR3 amino acids: CASSSSGTGTYEQYF. As DNA, the CDR3 is TGCGCCAGCAGCTCCTCCGGGACGGGAACCTACGAGCAGTACTTC. The variable domain in full, completed from reference TRBV5-1 and TRBJ2-7, reads KAGVTQTPRYLIKTRGQQVTLSCSPISGHRSVSWYQQTPGQGLQFLFEYFSETQRNKGNFPGRFSGRQFSNSRSEMNVSTLELGDSALYLCASSSSGTGTYEQYFGPGTRLTVT.

The chain joins TRBV28 to TRBJ2-5; D may be TRBD2 (5 bases). Germline V gives CDR1 MDHEN, CDR2 SYDVKM. V shed 2 bases and J shed 0 bases, with 13 bases lying between them. The CDR3 loop spans 16 amino acids. The CDR3 nucleotides read TGTGCCAGCAGTTTACGAGGGCCGGTGTACCAAGAGACCCAGTACTTC. Translating it yields CASSLRGPVYQETQYF. Based on the CDR3 plus reference TRBV28 and TRBJ2-5, the full variable domain is DVKVTQSSRYLVKRTGEKVFLECVQDMDHENMFWYRQDPGLGLRLIYFSYDVKMKEKGDIPEGYSVSREKKERFSLILESASTNQTSMYLCASSLRGPVYQETQYFGPGTRLLVL.

The V call is TRBV27, the J call TRBJ2-1; 16 nucleotides align to TRBD2. Germline trimming cut 5 bases from V and 9 bases from J; bases unmatched to any gene: 7. The CDR3 totals 16 residues. Germline V CDR1 and CDR2: MNHEY, SMNVEV (reference sequence). CDR3 DNA sequence: TGTGCCAGCAGTCCGGGACTAGCGGGAGGGCCCGGTGAGCAGTTCTTC. It encodes CASSPGLAGGPGEQFF.

The chain is built from TRBV19 and TRBJ1-5, with TRBD1 matching 10 bases. The ends lost 7 bases at V and 7 bases at J; junction bases unmatched: 10. CDR1 and CDR2 (germline): LNHDA, SQIVND (reference sequence). The CDR3 runs 15 residues. The CDR3 DNA follows: TGTGCCAGTATACCCCCGGGACAGGGGTTCCAGCCCCAGCATTTT. Its protein product is CASIPPGQGFQPQHF.

V is TRBV28 and J is TRBJ2-7; TRBD1 agrees at 8 bases. The CDR3 loop spans 14 amino acids. Germline V gene lookup returns CDR1 MDHEN and CDR2 SYDVKM. This chain's CDR3 is CATDRGTDTYEQYF. In DNA, the CDR3 is TGTGCAACCGACAGGGGAACGGACACCTACGAGCAGTACTTC.

The chain is built from TRBV19 and TRBJ2-3; D may be TRBD1 (5 bases). CDR1 and CDR2 from the germline V gene are LNHDA and SQIVND (reference sequence). The CDR3 totals 13 residues. Trimming took 8 bases from V and 0 from J, leaving 9 bases between them. CDR3: CASSGSSTDTQYF. As DNA, the CDR3 is TGTGCCAGTTCAGGGTCTAGCACAGATACGCAGTATTTT.

The V gene is TRBV5-1, the J gene TRBJ2-5; a weak D match, TRBD1 (5 bases). The CDR3 runs 15 residues. V lost 2 bases and J 4 bases, leaving 15 bases between the germline ends. Germline loops: CDR1 SGHRS, CDR2 YFSETQ. The CDR3 sequence: CASSFQVQGGETQYF. The CDR3 DNA follows: TGCGCCAGCAGCTTTCAGGTTCAGGGTGGAGAGACCCAGTACTTC.

The rearrangement links TRBV7-3 to TRBJ2-1; unclear D gene. Germline loops: CDR1 SGHTA, CDR2 FQGTGA. V lost 3 bases to trimming and J lost 1 base, with 4 bases between them. CDR3 length: 13 amino acids. CDR3 nucleotides: TGTGCCAGCAGCTTTATGTCCTACAATGAGCAGTTCTTC. Encoded protein: CASSFMSYNEQFF. Full variable domain (remainder filled in from reference TRBV7-3 and TRBJ2-1): GAGVSQTPSNKVTEKGKYVELRCDPISGHTALYWYRQSLGQGPEFLIYFQGTGAADDSGLPNDRFFAVRPEGSVSTLKIQRTERGDSAVYLCASSFMSYNEQFFGPGTRLTVL.

The chain has TRBV7-2 and TRBJ2-7, with a weak D call TRBD1 (6 bases). Trimming cost V 4 bases and J 1 base, with 17 bases left between them. This CDR3 spans 16 amino acids. Germline V gene lookup returns CDR1 SGHTA and CDR2 FQGNSA. For the CDR3, the DNA is TGTGCCAGCAGCTCACAGGGACCACAATTATCCTACGAGCAGTACTTC. Its translation is CASSSQGPQLSYEQYF.

The sample holds one count of this clone. The V call is TRBV20-1, the J call TRBJ2-7; possible D gene TRBD2, 5 bases. The CDR3 loop spans 11 amino acids. The ends were cut back, 2 bases at V and 3 bases at J, with 5 bases in the middle. Germline V gives CDR1 DFQATT, CDR2 SNEGSKA (reference sequence). CDR3 DNA: TGCAGTGCTAGACGGGACTACGAGCAGTACTTC. This gives the protein CSARRDYEQYF.

The J gene is TRBJ1-5, the V gene TRBV10-1, with D unclear. Trimming stripped 2 bases from V and 2 bases from J, with 16 bases between. The CDR3 loop spans 17 amino acids. Germline CDR1 is WNHNN and CDR2 is SYGVQD (reference sequence). This CDR3 is CASSEPEVPHGNQPQHF. The DNA of the CDR3 is TGCGCCAGCAGTGAGCCAGAGGTCCCCCATGGCAATCAGCCCCAGCATTTT.

The chain carries TRBV30 and TRBJ2-2; D may be TRBD2 (6 bases). CDR1 and CDR2 (germline): GTSNPN, SVGIG (reference sequence). The V end was cut by 6 bases, the J end by 7 bases, with 12 bases between. The CDR3 length is 12 residues. The CDR3 DNA follows: TGTGCCTGCGGGAGTACTGGCGGGGAGCTGTTTTTT. It codes for CACGSTGGELFF. The variable domain in full, completed from reference TRBV30 and TRBJ2-2, reads SQTIHQWPATLVQPVGSPLSLECTVEGTSNPNLYWYRQAAGRGLQLLFYSVGIGQISSEVPQNLSASRPQDRQFILSSKKLLLSDSGFYLCACGSTGGELFFGEGSRLTVL.

The chain has TRBV11-2 and TRBJ2-1; TRBD2 aligns across 8 bases. Trimming removed 4 bases from V and 3 bases from J; junction bases left unmatched: 14. Germline CDR1 SGHAT, CDR2 FQNNGV. This CDR3 is 18 amino acids long. CDR3 in DNA: TGTGCCAGCAGCTCACACTCACAAGCGGGAGTCGGCTACAATGAGCAGTTCTTC. It is translated as CASSSHSQAGVGYNEQFF.

This chain joins TRBV5-1 and TRBJ2-5; 10 bases agree with TRBD2. The CDR3 runs 16 residues. In germline, CDR1 is SGHRS, CDR2 YFSETQ. V was pared by 1 base and J by 1 base, with 4 bases of the junction left unmatched. CDR3 bases: TGCGCCAGCAGCTTGATGGCTAGCGGGAGCCAAGAGACCCAGTACTTC. Translation gives CASSLMASGSQETQYF.

A single count supports this clone. The chain employs TRBV2 and TRBJ2-7; no firm D call. Trimming took off 2 bases at V and 0 bases at J, with 8 bases between the two ends. The CDR3 has 14 residues. The germline CDR1 and CDR2 sequences are SNHLY and FYNNEI. CDR3 sequence reads: CASSETPVSYEQYF. CDR3 bases: TGTGCCAGCAGTGAAACCCCGGTCTCCTACGAGCAGTACTTC.

This clone was detected only once. The chain recombines TRBV4-1 with TRBJ2-1; no definite D call. Germline CDR1 reads MGHRA; CDR2 reads YSYEKL. Trimming pared 0 bases from V and 0 bases from J, leaving 12 bases between. This CDR3 is built from 17 residues. The CDR3 DNA sequence: TGCGCCAGCAGCCAAGACGGCTCCCGGAGCTCCTACAATGAGCAGTTCTTC. This codes for CASSQDGSRSSYNEQFF.